This T cell receptor (beta chain) derives from a study of vaccination effects on CD4 cells after COVID-19. Overall study results and limits: In healthy vaccinees, only 1 of 255 vaccine-induced clones cross-reacted with common cold coronaviruses. Substantial clonal contraction characterized both infection- and vaccine-induced clones late after vaccination.

The germline V gene has CDR1 SGHTA and CDR2 FQGTGA. This CDR3 is 13 amino acids long. Deletions cut 0 bases from V and 4 bases from J, with 6 bases between. This table comes from immunoSEQ multiplex PCR, and its TCRdb copy is limited to in-frame clones, with some not included. The sample records more than 60,000 clones, 70% to 75% being singletons. A note on this clone: Its antigen is unknown.

Cells that had been cultured for ten to eleven days were the source of isolated CD4+ T cells. The participants, recipients of two vaccine doses, got either BNT162b2 or mRNA-1273. Among the vaccine recipients, none had a prior SARS-CoV-2 infection, and nucleocapsid antibodies were negative. Fresh IL-2-containing medium replaced half the medium on days 3 and 7. This sequence was found in a human donor who received a COVID-19 vaccine. Sequences were derived from CD4+ T cells from PBMCs cultured without peptide, sampled after COVID-19 vaccination. V usage is TRBV7-3 and J usage is TRBJ2-5; D not certain. CDR3 residues: CASSLTTIETQYF. As DNA, the CDR3 is TGTGCCAGCAGCTTAACCACGATAGAGACCCAGTACTTC.